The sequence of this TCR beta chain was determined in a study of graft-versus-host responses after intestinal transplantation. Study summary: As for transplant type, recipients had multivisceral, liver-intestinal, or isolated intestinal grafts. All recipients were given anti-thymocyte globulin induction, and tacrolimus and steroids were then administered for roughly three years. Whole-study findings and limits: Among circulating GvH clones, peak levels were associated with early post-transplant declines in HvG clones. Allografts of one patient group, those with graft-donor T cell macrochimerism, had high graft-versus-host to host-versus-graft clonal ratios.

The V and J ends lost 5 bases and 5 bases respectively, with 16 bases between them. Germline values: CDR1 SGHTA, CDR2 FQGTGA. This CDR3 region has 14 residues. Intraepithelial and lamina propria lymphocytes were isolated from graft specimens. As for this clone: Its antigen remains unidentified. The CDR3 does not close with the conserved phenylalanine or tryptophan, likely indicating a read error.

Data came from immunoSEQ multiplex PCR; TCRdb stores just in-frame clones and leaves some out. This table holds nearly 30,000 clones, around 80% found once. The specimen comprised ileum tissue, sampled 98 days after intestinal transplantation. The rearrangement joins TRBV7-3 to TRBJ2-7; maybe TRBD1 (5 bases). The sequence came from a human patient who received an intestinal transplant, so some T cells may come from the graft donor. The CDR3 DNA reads TGTGCCAGCAGCGGTCGGTGGGGCGTCCACGAGCAGTACCTC. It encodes CASSGRWGVHEQYL.